These T cell receptor beta chains were read from a single sample in a study of blood T cell repertoires in COVID-19. TCRdb's table, derived via immunoSEQ multiplex PCR, lists solely in-frame clones and lacks some. The table includes approximately 160,000 clones, about 92% detected once. The sample was peripheral blood. Receptors originate from a woman aged 60-75 years with COVID-19, enrolled during active disease. Both conserved end residues are part of each CDR3. D genes are given only for firm matches. Not every row has a clone size; where given, it reads once, few, many or a size class.

TRBV7-2	TRBD1	TRBJ1-3	-	CASSPQGSLSGNTIYF	TGTGCCAGCAGCCCACAGGGGTCCCTCTCTGGAAACACCATATATTTT
TRBV5-4	TRBD2	TRBJ2-7	once	CASSSAKASGSYEQYF	TGTGCCAGCAGCTCCGCTAAGGCTAGCGGAAGCTACGAGCAGTACTTC
TRBV2	-	TRBJ1-1	-	CAGGAPGNTEAFF	TGTGCCGGCGGGGCGCCGGGAAACACTGAAGCTTTCTTT
TRBV19	-	TRBJ1-5	-	CASNRRQEYQPQHF	TGTGCCAGTAACAGACGACAGGAGTACCAGCCCCAGCATTTT
TRBV5-1	TRBD2	TRBJ2-3	-	CASSLSSGGAIDTQYF	TGCGCCAGCAGCTTGTCTAGCGGGGGGGCAATAGATACGCAGTATTTT
TRBV6-1	-	TRBJ2-7	-	CASSDRRSSYEQYF	TGTGCCAGCAGTGACAGGAGGAGCTCCTACGAGCAGTACTTC
TRBV18	TRBD1	TRBJ1-1	-	CASSPSTGTGRLAFF	TGTGCCAGCTCACCATCCACCGGGACAGGGCGATTGGCTTTCTTT
TRBV30	-	TRBJ1-1	-	CAWSRAGGHLNTEAFF	TGTGCCTGGAGTCGGGCGGGGGGGCACCTGAACACTGAAGCTTTCTTT
TRBV5-1	TRBD1	TRBJ2-7	-	CASSQKFPGQGIYEQYF	TGCGCCAGCAGCCAAAAATTTCCGGGACAGGGGATTTACGAGCAGTACTTC
TRBV6-2/TRBV6-3	TRBD1	TRBJ1-1	-	CASSTGGTEAFF	TGTGCCAGCAGCACAGGGGGCACTGAAGCTTTCTTT
TRBV24-1	-	TRBJ1-2	-	CATSDSGSFVGYTF	TGTGCCACCAGTGATTCAGGGTCCTTCGTTGGCTACACCTTC
TRBV19	TRBD1	TRBJ1-1	-	CASSAGTGRNTEAFF	TGTGCCAGTAGTGCAGGGACAGGACGGAACACTGAAGCTTTCTTT
TRBV6-2/TRBV6-3	TRBD1	TRBJ1-6	-	CASSYDRDRGNSPLHF	TGTGCCAGCAGTTACGACCGGGACAGGGGAAATTCACCCCTCCACTTT
TRBV4-1	-	TRBJ1-2	-	CASSQEGGRVDGYTF	TGCGCCAGCAGCCAAGAAGGGGGACGGGTGGATGGCTACACCTTC
TRBV5-1	TRBD1	TRBJ1-6	-	CASSLRTGGTRDSPLHF	TGCGCCAGCAGCTTGAGGACAGGGGGAACTAGGGATTCACCCCTCCACTTT
TRBV9	-	TRBJ2-3	-	CASSVSPTVSADTQYF	TGTGCCAGCAGCGTGAGCCCCACAGTGAGTGCAGATACGCAGTATTTT
TRBV7-9	TRBD1	TRBJ2-1	-	CASSLRTGSEQFF	TGTGCCAGCAGCTTGAGGACAGGGAGTGAGCAGTTCTTC
TRBV21-1	-	TRBJ2-3	-	CASSSRQGDTDTQYF	TGTGCCAGCAGCTCCCGACAGGGCGACACAGATACGCAGTATTTT
TRBV5-1	-	TRBJ1-1	-	CASSTGKRAEAFF	TGCGCCAGCAGTACAGGGAAGAGGGCTGAAGCTTTCTTT
TRBV19	-	TRBJ1-6	-	CASSILAGTYNSPLHF	TGTGCCAGTAGTATCCTGGCAGGCACCTATAATTCACCCCTCCACTTT
TRBV7-2	-	TRBJ1-2	-	CASSLVDGGYGYTF	TGTGCCAGCAGCTTAGTTGATGGAGGCTATGGCTACACCTTC
TRBV6-1	-	TRBJ1-2	-	CASSDRDRGYTF	TGTGCCAGCAGTGACCGAGACAGGGGCTACACCTTC
TRBV7-6	-	TRBJ2-2	once	CASSRPGLYTGELFF	TGTGCCAGCAGCCGTCCCGGACTGTACACCGGGGAGCTGTTTTTT
TRBV23-1	TRBD1	TRBJ2-1	-	CATSGQGDNNEQFF	TGCGCCACCTCGGGACAGGGGGATAACAATGAGCAGTTCTTC
TRBV7-2	TRBD1	TRBJ1-4	-	CASSLAGGFATNEKLFF	TGTGCCAGCAGCTTAGCAGGGGGCTTCGCAACTAATGAAAAACTGTTTTTT
TRBV7-9	TRBD1	TRBJ1-1	-	CASSSTGGAEAFF	TGTGCCAGCAGCTCCACAGGGGGCGCTGAAGCTTTCTTT
TRBV18	TRBD2	TRBJ2-7	-	CASSPSTSGGFAKNYEQYF	TGTGCCAGCTCTCCCTCCACCTCGGGGGGTTTTGCCAAAAACTACGAGCAGTACTTC
TRBV5-8	TRBD1	TRBJ1-4	-	CASSLGGQGDEKLFF	TGTGCCAGCAGCTTGGGGGGACAGGGGGATGAAAAACTGTTTTTT
TRBV27	TRBD1	TRBJ2-5	-	CASSLLDRGGTQYF	TGTGCCAGCAGTTTATTGGACAGGGGAGGGACCCAGTACTTC
TRBV7-2	TRBD2	TRBJ2-3	-	CASTHQRGSTDTQYF	TGTGCCAGCACCCACCAGCGGGGGTCCACAGATACGCAGTATTTT
TRBV4-3	-	TRBJ2-2	-	CASSHPPGVGTGELFF	TGCGCCAGCAGCCACCCCCCAGGGGTAGGAACCGGGGAGCTGTTTTTT
TRBV5-1	-	TRBJ1-1	once	CASSRDAGKAFF	TGCGCCAGCAGCAGGGACGCGGGGAAAGCTTTCTTT
TRBV19	TRBD1	TRBJ1-5	-	CASSPGQGYSNQPQHF	TGTGCCAGTAGTCCGGGACAGGGCTATAGCAATCAGCCCCAGCATTTT
TRBV5-1	TRBD2	TRBJ2-5	-	CASSPGTTSQETQYF	TGCGCCAGCAGCCCCGGGACTACCTCACAAGAGACCCAGTACTTC
TRBV30	-	TRBJ1-5	-	CAWSTPRATGRQPQHF	TGTGCCTGGAGCACCCCGCGGGCGACAGGTCGGCAGCCCCAGCATTTT
TRBV7-9	-	TRBJ1-1	-	CASKLSPNTEAFF	TGTGCCAGCAAGTTAAGCCCGAACACTGAAGCTTTCTTT
TRBV7-2	-	TRBJ1-2	-	CASSPQSANYGYTF	TGTGCCAGCAGCCCCCAGTCAGCTAACTATGGCTACACCTTC
TRBV5-5	-	TRBJ2-4	-	CASSLEPVTNIQYF	TGTGCCAGCAGCTTGGAGCCCGTTACAAACATTCAGTACTTC
TRBV7-2	TRBD1	TRBJ1-4	once	CASSLVAGGAEKLFF	TGTGCCAGCAGCTTAGTAGCAGGGGGCGCGGAAAAACTGTTTTTT
TRBV5-4	-	TRBJ2-7	-	CASGWAGSYEQYF	TGTGCCAGCGGCTGGGCTGGCTCCTACGAGCAGTACTTC
TRBV21-1	-	TRBJ1-5	-	CASSREGAQSSNQPQHF	TGTGCCAGCAGCAGGGAGGGTGCCCAGAGTAGCAATCAGCCCCAGCATTTT
TRBV7-2	TRBD1	TRBJ1-2	-	CASSPLQGRGGYTF	TGTGCCAGCAGCCCTCTACAGGGGCGGGGTGGCTACACCTTC
TRBV4-3	TRBD1	TRBJ1-2	-	CASSQTNRGPYGYTF	TGCGCCAGCAGCCAAACTAACAGGGGGCCCTATGGCTACACCTTC
TRBV11-1	TRBD1	TRBJ1-1	-	CASSLFDRANTEAFF	TGTGCCAGCAGCTTGTTTGACAGGGCGAACACTGAAGCTTTCTTT
TRBV19	-	TRBJ1-2	once	CASSKGQYLLWYGYTF	TGTGCCAGTTCCAAAGGACAGTACCTCCTGTGGTATGGCTACACCTTC
TRBV15	-	TRBJ2-3	-	CATSSKRRGLLITDTQYF	TGTGCCACCAGCTCCAAAAGACGAGGGCTTCTAATCACAGATACGCAGTATTTT
TRBV5-6	TRBD1	TRBJ1-2	-	CASSTPGGDRARGYTF	TGTGCCAGCAGCACCCCGGGGGGGGACAGGGCCAGAGGCTACACCTTC
TRBV2	-	TRBJ1-3	-	CASRSGNTIYF	TGTGCCAGCAGGTCGGGAAACACCATATATTTT
TRBV2	-	TRBJ2-7	-	CASTISSYEQYF	TGTGCCAGCACTATTAGCTCCTACGAGCAGTACTTC
TRBV12-3/TRBV12-4	-	TRBJ1-5	once	CASSVGGNQPQHF	TGTGCCAGCAGTGTGGGGGGGAATCAGCCCCAGCATTTT
TRBV28	TRBD2	TRBJ2-1	-	CASSFVAGGNSYNEQFF	TGTGCCAGCAGTTTTGTAGCGGGGGGAAATTCCTACAATGAGCAGTTCTTC
TRBV2	-	TRBJ2-7	-	CASSESVKSSYEQYF	TGTGCCAGCAGTGAGTCCGTTAAGAGCTCCTACGAGCAGTACTTC
TRBV2	TRBD1	TRBJ1-2	-	CASRRDRSTHYGYTF	TGTGCCAGCAGGAGGGACAGATCCACACACTATGGCTACACCTTC
TRBV19	TRBD1	TRBJ1-4	-	CASSEQGDDEKLFF	TGTGCCAGTTCCGAACAGGGGGATGATGAAAAACTGTTTTTT
TRBV7-9	-	TRBJ1-1	medium-sized	CASSPTQITEAFF	TGTGCCAGCAGCCCCACCCAGATCACTGAAGCTTTCTTT
TRBV6-1	-	TRBJ1-2	-	CASSEGRATHYGYTF	TGTGCCAGCAGTGAAGGGAGGGCGACCCACTATGGCTACACCTTC
TRBV14	-	TRBJ2-6	-	CASSPHHGANVLTF	TGTGCCAGCAGCCCCCATCATGGGGCCAACGTCCTGACTTTC
TRBV19	-	TRBJ2-2	-	CASSTPYRTGELFF	TGTGCCAGTAGTACCCCTTACAGAACCGGGGAGCTGTTTTTT
TRBV18	TRBD1	TRBJ1-6	-	CASSSGTGYNSPLHF	TGTGCCAGCTCATCTGGGACAGGGTATAATTCACCCCTCCACTTT